These 3 T cell receptor beta chains came from one sample sequenced in a study of OX40 agonist ivuxolimab in advanced cancers. Libraries were prepared by immunoSEQ multiplex PCR; TCRdb keeps only in-frame clonotypes and omits some of them. The sample includes 50,000 to 65,000 clones, roughly 77% of them seen just once. The sample was CD4+ or CD8+ T cells sorted from blood, taken in a trial of the OX40 agonist ivuxolimab. The receptors originated from an adult with an advanced solid tumor such as melanoma, head and neck, liver or kidney cancer.

The rearrangement uses TRBV6-6 and TRBJ2-3; 11 nucleotides match TRBD2. The CDR3 sequence is 16 residues long. Germline V gives CDR1 MNHNY, CDR2 SVGAGI (reference sequence). The J segment lost 2 bases and the V segment lost 7 bases, leaving 8 bases of the junction unmatched. The CDR3 coding sequence is TGTGCCAGCAATGGCCTAGCGGGGGGATCCACAGATACGCAGTATTTT. This gives the protein CASNGLAGGSTDTQYF.

This clone appeared a single time. This chain connects TRBV2 to TRBJ1-3, with TRBD1 matching over 9 bases. CDR1 is SNHLY, CDR2 FYNNEI, per germline. This CDR3 region has 16 residues. V shed 4 bases and J 1 base; nucleotides not matched to a gene: 5. CDR3 region: CASSGGTGRSGNTIYF. The CDR3, as DNA: TGTGCCAGCAGTGGGGGGACAGGGCGGTCTGGAAACACCATATATTTT.

Written as DNA, the CDR3 is TGTGCCAGTAGTATAAGGACGGGGGGGTTGAGGGATACGCAGTATTTT. Residues: CASSIRTGGLRDTQYF. The V and J genes are TRBV19 and TRBJ2-3, with TRBD2 identical over 8 bases. The CDR3 spans 16 residues. V shed 2 bases and J 6 bases; nucleotides not matched to a gene: 10. Germline CDR1 is LNHDA and CDR2 is SQIVND (reference sequence).